The T cell receptor beta chain described here comes from a study of T cells in Graves' hyperthyroidism and ophthalmopathy. Study-level points and caveats: Model-based prediction identified ophthalmopathy a median about 7 months prior to its onset.

The germline V and J ends were trimmed by 3 bases and 3 bases, with 6 bases remaining between them. The V gene's germline CDR1 is LNHDA and CDR2 SQIVND (reference sequence). The CDR3 extends over 13 amino acids. This clonotype was seen a handful of times. Its specificity is unknown. RNA transcripts served as the template for amplifying TCR beta CDR3 regions. The HTBI primer set served for first-round RT-PCR of the TCR CDR3. One entry per CDR3 protein, called by TCRdb with MiXCR from the multiplex PCR reads. The profile shows around 340,000 distinct CDR3 sequences, around 16% of them singletons. The study defined stable Graves' hyperthyroidism as no ophthalmopathy progression within 18 months. Patients with uncontrolled infections, other autoimmune diseases, pregnancy or lactation were excluded.

The clonotype was recovered from a man under 40 with Graves' hyperthyroidism. The chain recombines TRBV19 with TRBJ1-5; D call uncertain. Sequencing was carried out using blood. CDR3 residues: CASSIVFNQPQHF. CDR3 sequence (DNA): TGTGCCAGTAGTATCGTCTTCAATCAGCCCCAGCATTTT. The full variable domain, its missing parts supplied by reference TRBV19 and TRBJ1-5, is DGGITQSPKYLFRKEGQNVTLSCEQNLNHDAMYWYRQDPGQGLRLIYYSQIVNDFQKGDIAEGYSVSREKKESFPLTVTSAQKNPTAFYLCASSIVFNQPQHFGDGTRLSIL.